The 23 T cell receptor beta chains below all came from one sample that was sequenced in a study of cytomegalovirus exposure and HLA in healthy donors. Method: immunoSEQ multiplex PCR; TCRdb's copy keeps in-frame clones and lacks some. The table has 100,000 to 150,000 clones, 90% to 97% seen once. Input material: PBMCs. Every receptor here comes from a man aged 18 to 29 in good health and CMV-seronegative.

V gene TRBV4-2 combines with J gene TRBJ1-2; D may be TRBD1 (5 bases). Looked up from germline, CDR1 is LGHNA and CDR2 is YNFKEQ. The CDR3 has 16 amino acids. The ends were cut back, 0 bases at V and 4 bases at J, with 15 bases in the middle. CDR3 in amino acids: CASSQERDRNFYGYTF. The CDR3 DNA reads as TGTGCCAGCAGCCAAGAGAGAGACAGAAACTTCTATGGCTACACCTTC.

V and J are TRBV28 and TRBJ2-1; D is possibly TRBD2 (6 bases). In germline, CDR1 is MDHEN, CDR2 SYDVKM. Between the trimmed V and J ends, which lost 8 bases and 4 bases, there was a span of 15 bases. This CDR3 region has 14 residues. CDR3 in DNA: TGTGCCAGCTCCCCTGGGGGGAATTACAATGAGCAGTTCTTC. Encoded protein: CASSPGGNYNEQFF. Using reference TRBV28 and TRBJ2-1 for the parts outside the CDR3, the full variable domain is DVKVTQSSRYLVKRTGEKVFLECVQDMDHENMFWYRQDPGLGLRLIYFSYDVKMKEKGDIPEGYSVSREKKERFSLILESASTNQTSMYLCASSPGGNYNEQFFGPGTRLTVL.

The V gene is TRBV6-6, the J gene TRBJ1-1; TRBD1 matches at 7 bases. From germline, CDR1 is MNHNY and CDR2 SVGAGI (reference sequence). With V trimmed by 2 bases and J by 11 bases, 5 bases remained unmatched. The CDR3 runs to 12 residues. Here the CDR3 DNA reads TGTGCCAGCAGTTACATTGACAGGGCGGCTTTCTTT. The encoded protein is CASSYIDRAAFF.

The chain combines TRBV7-8 with TRBJ2-3; D remains ambiguous. Looked up from germline, CDR1 is SGHVS and CDR2 is FQNEAQ. Trimming removed 5 bases at V and 1 base at J, with 13 bases between. The CDR3 sequence is 15 residues long. The CDR3 is CASSPELAGTDTQYF. CDR3 sequence (DNA): TGTGCCAGCAGCCCCGAGCTGGCGGGCACAGATACGCAGTATTTT. Full variable domain (missing parts from reference TRBV7-8 and TRBJ2-3): GAGVSQSPRYKVAKRGQDVALRCDPISGHVSLFWYQQALGQGPEFLTYFQNEAQLDKSGLPSDRFFAERPEGSVSTLKIQRTQQEDSAVYLCASSPELAGTDTQYFGPGTRLTVL.

The chain recombines TRBV11-2 with TRBJ2-3, with a possible D match to TRBD2 (6 bases). V lost 3 bases and J lost 2, with 12 bases in between. The germline CDR1 and CDR2 sequences are SGHAT and FQNNGV. The CDR3 is made up of 15 amino acids. In nucleotides, the CDR3 is TGTGCCAGCAGCTTCGAAGGACTACTCACAGATACGCAGTATTTT. This gives the protein CASSFEGLLTDTQYF.

The chain employs TRBV28 and TRBJ2-1, with 8 nucleotides matching TRBD2. The ends lost 7 bases at V and 9 bases at J; junction bases unmatched: 14. The V gene's germline CDR1 is MDHEN and CDR2 SYDVKM. This CDR3 has 15 residues. The CDR3 sequence is CASTQGEAGGGEQFF. CDR3 in DNA: TGTGCCAGCACCCAAGGAGAGGCGGGAGGCGGTGAGCAGTTCTTC.

This clone appeared once. This chain uses TRBV6-5 with TRBJ1-2; possible D gene TRBD1, 5 bases. Germline CDR1 and CDR2: MNHEY and SVGAGI. The CDR3 contains 12 residues. Trimming removed 4 bases at V and 6 bases at J, with 9 bases between. This CDR3 is CASSFEGDGYTF. DNA for the CDR3: TGTGCCAGCAGTTTCGAAGGGGATGGCTACACCTTC.

The V call is TRBV6-1, the J call TRBJ1-5; D gene ambiguous. The germline V and J ends were trimmed by 8 bases and 1 base, with 12 bases remaining between them. The germline CDR1 and CDR2 sequences are MNHNS and SASEGT. The CDR3 has 14 amino acids. CDR3 sequence: CASQILGSNQPQHF. The DNA for the CDR3 is TGTGCCAGCCAAATTTTGGGCAGCAATCAGCCCCAGCATTTT.

The gene calls are TRBV7-2 and TRBJ1-5, with D unresolved. Trimming took off 3 bases at V and 4 bases at J, with 13 bases between the two ends. Germline V CDR1 and CDR2: SGHTA, FQGNSA. The CDR3 spans 15 residues. CDR3 in amino acids: CASSFDSRGNQPQHF. CDR3 sequence (DNA): TGTGCCAGCAGCTTTGATTCGAGAGGTAATCAGCCCCAGCATTTT.

In nucleotides, the CDR3 is TGTGCCAGTAGTACCAAGCGGGACTACAATGAGCAGTTCTTC. It codes for CASSTKRDYNEQFF. The chain joins TRBV19 to TRBJ2-1, with 7 bases matching TRBD2. V shed 4 bases, J shed 3 bases, and the junction held 3 bases outside the gene matches. Germline-derived CDR1 and CDR2 are LNHDA and SQIVND (reference sequence). The CDR3 runs to 14 residues.

V is TRBV28 and J is TRBJ2-3; 10 bases fit TRBD1. Germline trimming cut 5 bases from V and 4 bases from J; bases unmatched to any gene: 9. The germline gives CDR1 MDHEN, CDR2 SYDVKM. The CDR3 has 16 residues. CDR3 loop: CASSSPDRGFADTQYF. The CDR3 DNA sequence: TGTGCCAGCAGTAGCCCGGACAGGGGGTTTGCAGATACGCAGTATTTT.

This clone has only one observation. The gene calls are TRBV9 and TRBJ2-3; the D is unclear. The CDR3 sequence is 14 residues long. Germline V gives CDR1 SGDLS, CDR2 YYNGEE. V was pared by 0 bases and J by 4 bases, with 9 bases between. The CDR3 DNA reads as TGTGCCAGCAGCGTAGACTGGGCTCCAGATACGCAGTATTTT. Its translation is CASSVDWAPDTQYF.

The V gene is TRBV28, the J gene TRBJ2-2, with a weak D call TRBD2 (5 bases). V dropped 6 bases and J dropped 7 bases, with 9 bases sitting between them. This CDR3 is built from 12 residues. Germline V CDR1 and CDR2: MDHEN, SYDVKM. The CDR3 DNA follows: TGTGCCAGCAGGGGAGACCACGGGGAGCTGTTTTTT. Amino acid sequence: CASRGDHGELFF. Together with reference TRBV28 and TRBJ2-2, the CDR3 gives the full variable domain: DVKVTQSSRYLVKRTGEKVFLECVQDMDHENMFWYRQDPGLGLRLIYFSYDVKMKEKGDIPEGYSVSREKKERFSLILESASTNQTSMYLCASRGDHGELFFGEGSRLTVL.

This chain uses TRBV28 with TRBJ2-1, with D possibly TRBD1 on 6 matching bases. Germline-derived CDR1 and CDR2 are MDHEN and SYDVKM. The CDR3 covers 12 residues. Trimming pared 6 bases from V and 8 bases from J, leaving 11 bases between. The CDR3 is CASRSRGYEQFF. In DNA, the CDR3 is TGTGCCAGCAGGAGCAGGGGATATGAGCAGTTCTTC.

In this sample, this clone turned up once. The V gene is TRBV11-3, the J gene TRBJ1-1; D gene ambiguous. The CDR3 runs 12 residues. Trimming left V 3 bases short and J 4 bases short, with 6 bases between. Germline loops: CDR1 SGHNT, CDR2 YENEEA. The CDR3 coding sequence is TGTGCCAGCAGCTTCAGTGGCACTGAAGCTTTCTTT. Translation gives CASSFSGTEAFF.

Only one count was recorded for this clone. V gene TRBV5-1 combines with J gene TRBJ1-2; no reliable D call. V lost 0 bases to trimming and J lost 8 bases, with 11 bases between them. The CDR3 length is 13 residues. Germline V gene sequence: CDR1 SGHRS, CDR2 YFSETQ. The CDR3 coding sequence is TGCGCCAGCAGCTTGGAGATTCGGGAGGGCTACACCTTC. It specifies CASSLEIREGYTF.

The chain combines TRBV6-5 with TRBJ1-2; possible D gene TRBD1, 6 bases. This CDR3 has 14 residues. Germline CDR1 reads MNHEY; CDR2 reads SVGAGI. The V gene lost 2 bases and the J gene lost 8 bases, with 15 bases spanning the gap. The CDR3 loop reads CASSYGQGNGGYTF. In DNA, the CDR3 is TGTGCCAGCAGTTACGGCCAGGGGAACGGCGGCTACACCTTC.

V is TRBV28 and J is TRBJ2-1; 7 bases match TRBD2. The germline V gene has CDR1 MDHEN and CDR2 SYDVKM. V lost 6 bases, J lost 8 bases, and 16 bases stayed unmatched. This CDR3 is 16 amino acids long. Here the CDR3 DNA reads TGTGCCAGCAGCCTGGGCGGGAGAACCTTGGGGGATGAGCAGTTCTTC. Translating gives CASSLGGRTLGDEQFF. The entire variable domain, with the rest obtained from reference TRBV28 and TRBJ2-1, is as follows: DVKVTQSSRYLVKRTGEKVFLECVQDMDHENMFWYRQDPGLGLRLIYFSYDVKMKEKGDIPEGYSVSREKKERFSLILESASTNQTSMYLCASSLGGRTLGDEQFFGPGTRLTVL.

The DNA for the CDR3 is TGTGCCTGGATAGCCCGGGGGACCCCTGAAGCTTTCTTT. Its translation: CAWIARGTPEAFF. The rearrangement links TRBV30 to TRBJ1-1, with TRBD1 as a possible D gene (5 bases). Germline loops: CDR1 GTSNPN, CDR2 SVGIG (reference sequence). Trimming removed 4 bases from V and 6 bases from J, with 15 bases in between. CDR3 length: 13 amino acids.

This chain connects TRBV29-1 to TRBJ1-2; D unclear. CDR3 length equals 14 residues. V lost 4 bases, J lost 2 bases, and 14 bases lay in between. The germline V gene encodes CDR1 SQVTM and CDR2 ANQGSEA. Written as DNA, the CDR3 is TGCAGCGTTGTTTCCGAGACAACCAACTATGGCTACACCTTC. Protein product: CSVVSETTNYGYTF. The full variable domain, completed using reference TRBV29-1 and TRBJ1-2, is SAVISQKPSRDICQRGTSLTIQCQVDSQVTMMFWYRQQPGQSLTLIATANQGSEATYESGFVIDKFPISRPNLTFSTLTVSNMSPEDSSIYLCSVVSETTNYGYTFGSGTRLTVV.

This clone was seen only once. V usage is TRBV4-3 and J usage is TRBJ2-1, with TRBD2 as a possible D gene (6 bases). The germline V and J ends were trimmed by 4 bases and 4 bases, with 14 bases remaining between them. The CDR3 sequence is 15 residues long. Germline V lookup: CDR1 LGHNA, CDR2 YSLEER. CDR3 in DNA: TGCGCCAGCAGCCTCGGAGGGACTTCATACAATGAGCAGTTCTTC. It yields the protein CASSLGGTSYNEQFF.

J is TRBJ2-3 and V is TRBV7-9, with 11 positions matching TRBD2. CDR3 length: 19 residues. Germline loops: CDR1 SEHNR, CDR2 FQNEAQ (reference sequence). V was clipped by 4 bases and J by 1 base; unmatched bases: 13. CDR3 DNA: TGTGCCAGCAGCTCCCCGGTAACTAGCGGGAGAGGGGGCACAGATACGCAGTATTTT. The encoded protein is CASSSPVTSGRGGTDTQYF.

This clone was seen more than once but under ten times. The gene calls are TRBV2 and TRBJ1-2; 8 bases map to TRBD1. This CDR3 is built from 13 residues. The germline V gene encodes CDR1 SNHLY and CDR2 FYNNEI. Losses at the gene ends were 6 bases for V and 8 bases for J; bases not matched to a gene: 8. CDR3 nucleotides: TGTGCCAGCAGCCCGGACAGGGTGGCGGGCTACACCTTC. It is translated as CASSPDRVAGYTF.